A selection of T cell receptor beta chains follows, all from one sample in a study of blood T cell repertoires in COVID-19. Clones were sequenced by immunoSEQ multiplex PCR, and TCRdb holds only the in-frame ones, with some missing. The sample yields some 300,000 clones, approximately 89% seen once. Sequencing was carried out using PBMCs or T cells enriched from blood (not recorded which). Receptors were obtained from a woman aged 25 to 39 who had recovered from COVID-19. Each CDR3 is given with its conserved first and last residue. D genes are given only for firm matches. For some rows the clone size is stated as once, few or many, or as a class when expanded; others skip it.

j_call v_call d_call clone_size cdr3_nt cdr3_aa
TRBJ2-6 TRBV18 TRBD2 . TGTGCCAGCTCACCGACGACGGGAGGAGGCTCTGGGGCCAACGTCCTGACTTTC CASSPTTGGGSGANVLTF
TRBJ1-1 TRBV7-6 . . TGTGCCAGCAGCTTACACCCGGGGACAAGCGCTGAAGCTTTCTTT CASSLHPGTSAEAFF
TRBJ2-7 TRBV18 TRBD2 . TGTGCCAGCTCACCGACGGGCCAGCGGGCGGGGGGGCAGTACTTC CASSPTGQRAGGQYF
TRBJ2-5 TRBV7-2 TRBD2 . TGTGCCAGCAGCCCTCGCGGGGGGGGCGGCTTGCGTACCCAAGAGACCCAGTACTTC CASSPRGGGGLRTQETQYF
TRBJ2-1 TRBV24-1 . . TGTGCCACCAGTGATAGCAGGGCTAGCGCGTACAATGAGCAGTTCTTC CATSDSRASAYNEQFF
TRBJ1-1 TRBV19 . . TGTGCCAGTAGTAAGAGCAGGGAGGACACTGAAGCTTTCTTT CASSKSREDTEAFF
TRBJ1-5 TRBV13 . . TGTGCCAGCAGCTCCGGACAGTTCAATCAGCCCCAGCATTTT CASSSGQFNQPQHF
TRBJ2-7 TRBV18 TRBD1 once TGTGCCAGCTCACCTGACAGGGGGACCTACGAGCAGTACTTC CASSPDRGTYEQYF
TRBJ1-1 TRBV20-1 . . TGCAGTGCGGTCATCAGGGTTGCTTTCTTT CSAVIRVAFF
TRBJ2-7 TRBV9 . . TGTGCCAGCAGCGTCCAGGGGACCGCCTACGAGCAGTACTTC CASSVQGTAYEQYF
TRBJ2-1 TRBV7-2 TRBD2 once TGTGCCAGCAGCTCAGCACTAGCGGGAGGCTTTGAGCAGTTCTTC CASSSALAGGFEQFF
TRBJ1-6 TRBV5-1 TRBD1 . TGCGCCAGCAGCTTGGCAGGCAGGGGGCGTTCACCCCTCCACTTT CASSLAGRGRSPLHF
TRBJ1-1 TRBV7-9 TRBD1 . TGTGCCAGCAGCGGAGGACAGGGACACACTGAAGCTTTCTTT CASSGGQGHTEAFF
TRBJ2-7 TRBV3-1/TRBV3-2 TRBD1 . TGTGCCAGCAGCCAAGGAGACAGGGGAAACGAGCAGTACTTC CASSQGDRGNEQYF
TRBJ1-5 TRBV5-1 TRBD1 . TGCGCCAGCAGCTTGGGAGGACAGGGTGGTCAGCCCCAGCATTTT CASSLGGQGGQPQHF
TRBJ2-5 TRBV3-1/TRBV3-2 TRBD2 once TGTGCCAGCAGCCAAGGAGGGCTAGCGGGAGGCCTCGACCTAGAGACCCAGTACTTC CASSQGGLAGGLDLETQYF
TRBJ1-1 TRBV10-3 . . TGTGCCATCAACACCGGCGGGTTACCGAACACTGAAGCTTTCTTT CAINTGGLPNTEAFF
TRBJ2-1 TRBV19 . . TGTGCCAGTAGTATAGGACCCCGGGGTTTTGGCTACAATGAGCAGTTCTTC CASSIGPRGFGYNEQFF
TRBJ2-5 TRBV7-9 . once TGTGCCAGCAGCTTAGCTATTGGGACTCGTAAAGAGACCCAGTACTTC CASSLAIGTRKETQYF
TRBJ2-7 TRBV15 . . TGTGCCACCAGCAGAGATCACCTGAGCGAGCAGTACTTC CATSRDHLSEQYF
TRBJ2-7 TRBV28 . . TGTGCCAGCAGTTCACGTCGGAGGGGTGGGTACGAGCAGTACTTC CASSSRRRGGYEQYF
TRBJ1-1 TRBV24-1 . . TGTGCCACCAGTGATCCAGGGCCTGATCGGAACACTGAAGCTTTCTTT CATSDPGPDRNTEAFF
TRBJ2-7 TRBV21-1 . . TGTGCCAGCGGTTGGAGATTCCACTCCTACGAGCAGTACTTC CASGWRFHSYEQYF
TRBJ1-1 TRBV18 . . TGTGCCAGTCGCCCACTGACAGAGAACACTGAAGCTTTCTTT CASRPLTENTEAFF
TRBJ2-7 TRBV7-9 TRBD2 . TGTGCCAGCAGCGTAAAGGGGACTAGCGGAGCCTACGAGCAGTACTTC CASSVKGTSGAYEQYF
TRBJ1-4 TRBV9 . . TGTGCCAGCAGCGTAGACGGACGGGGGGAAAAACTGTTTTTT CASSVDGRGEKLFF
TRBJ1-1 TRBV29-1 . . TGCAGCATAAATACCGAAGCGGGAGCCTACACTGAAGCTTTCTTT CSINTEAGAYTEAFF
TRBJ1-1 TRBV30 . . TGTGCCTGGAGTCACGGCGGGAACACTGAAGCTTTCTTT CAWSHGGNTEAFF
TRBJ2-1 TRBV27 . . TGTGCCAGCAGTTTATGGGACCCGCAGGGAGGGCAGTTCTTC CASSLWDPQGGQFF
TRBJ2-7 TRBV7-9 TRBD1 . TGTGCCAGCAGCTTAAAGGGACAGGGGGCCTACGAGCAGTACTTC CASSLKGQGAYEQYF
TRBJ2-1 TRBV13 . . TGTGCCAGCAGCTTAAGGGGCCGAACCAATGAGCAGTTCTTC CASSLRGRTNEQFF
TRBJ2-4 TRBV5-6 . . TGTGCCAGCAGCTTGCTAAAGACGGGGGATAAAAACATTCAGTACTTC CASSLLKTGDKNIQYF
TRBJ1-2 TRBV18 . . TGTGCCAGCTCACCGTATCTCTATGGCTACACCTTC CASSPYLYGYTF
TRBJ1-5 TRBV3-1/TRBV3-2 . . TGTGCCAGCAGCCAAGCGCCCAGGGGTGGGTCCCAGCATTTT CASSQAPRGGSQHF
TRBJ2-7 TRBV14 TRBD2 . TGTGCCAGCAGCCAGGGACTAGCGGGAGGGCATAGCTACGAGCAGTACTTC CASSQGLAGGHSYEQYF
TRBJ1-1 TRBV7-2 . . TGTGCCAGCAGCTTAGTTGGGGGCTCGAACACTGAAGCTTTCTTT CASSLVGGSNTEAFF
TRBJ1-5 TRBV4-2 . . TGTGCCAGCAGCCAAGTACAGTATAGCAATCAGCCCCAGCATTTT CASSQVQYSNQPQHF
TRBJ1-1 TRBV9 . few TGTGCCAGCAGCGTAGGTGGGGGGTATAACACTGAAGCTTTCTTT CASSVGGGYNTEAFF
TRBJ2-1 TRBV11-3 TRBD1 once TGTGCCAGCAGCTTACGTGGAGCCGGGGCAGGGGGTTCCTACAATGAGCAGTTCTTC CASSLRGAGAGGSYNEQFF
TRBJ2-6 TRBV19 . few TGTGCCAGTCATCGGGCAGGGGTAGATGGGGCCAACGTCCTGACTTTC CASHRAGVDGANVLTF
TRBJ2-5 TRBV7-6 . few TGTGCCAGCAGCTTCGGCGGGGAGACCCAGTACTTC CASSFGGETQYF